The clone carrying this TCR beta chain has a handful of counts. Its antigen is unidentified. The sample comes from a study of T-cell reconstitution after alpha-beta-depleted transplantation in children. The study, taken as a whole, reports: The authors attributed T-cell counts and diversity one year after transplant mostly to newly produced T cells.

The CDR3 is 12 amino acids. The V end lost 0 bases, the J end lost 1 base, and 4 bases lay between the germline ends. CDR1 and CDR2 from the germline V gene are GTSNPN and SVGIG (reference sequence). Preparation of the TCRbeta library used unique molecular identifiers. Each CDR3 protein gets one entry after TCRdb re-called the PCR reads with MiXCR. Counted here are 500,000 to 750,000 distinct CDR3 sequences, 10% to 15% occurring once; the ten biggest clones make up 2% to 2.5%. The chain combines TRBV30 with TRBJ2-7; D uncertain. This sequence originates from a male patient between 5 and 17 years old who had a stem cell transplant for acute myeloid leukemia, so the T cells may come from the graft donor. Sequences were derived from PBMCs, mostly from graft donor cells, sampled 360 days after TCRalphabeta/CD19-depleted stem cell transplant. CDR3 DNA: TGTGCCTGGAGTGTCTGGTCCTACGAGCAGTACTTC. Translation: CAWSVWSYEQYF. Using reference TRBV30 and TRBJ2-7 for the parts outside the CDR3, the full variable domain is SQTIHQWPATLVQPVGSPLSLECTVEGTSNPNLYWYRQAAGRGLQLLFYSVGIGQISSEVPQNLSASRPQDRQFILSSKKLLLSDSGFYLCAWSVWSYEQYFGPGTRLTVT.